This T cell receptor beta chain was identified during a study of shared clonotypes between healthy human individuals. The CDR3 contains 14 residues. V lost 6 bases, J lost 4 bases, and 4 bases stayed unmatched. CDR1 MDHEN and CDR2 SYDVKM come from the germline V gene. Using immunoSEQ multiplex PCR, the repertoire was profiled, and TCRdb retains in-frame clones only, with some absent. The table lists about 2.3 million clones, about nine tenths of them singletons. Donors had no recently reported acute infections or vaccinations and were HIV-negative. A note on this clone: What it binds is unknown.

Study findings and constraints: Shared clonotypes: about 5.3% naive CD4, roughly 3.8% naive CD8, around 2.4% memory CD4, around 0.4% memory CD8. Clonotype sharing across donors was expected to vary with sequencing depth. Richness estimates generally favored naive over memory subsets.

This chain links TRBV28 with TRBJ2-7; TRBD2 agrees at 12 bases. This TCR derives from a man aged 18 to 35 in good health. Some clones in this sample may be carry-over from other donors' samples. The sequencing input was naive CD4+ T cells from PBMCs. Subset described: CD45RA+ positively selected. CDR3 residues: CASRLAGGVYEQYF. DNA for the CDR3: TGTGCCAGCAGACTAGCGGGAGGAGTATACGAGCAGTACTTC. The full variable domain, rest sourced from reference TRBV28 and TRBJ2-7, is DVKVTQSSRYLVKRTGEKVFLECVQDMDHENMFWYRQDPGLGLRLIYFSYDVKMKEKGDIPEGYSVSREKKERFSLILESASTNQTSMYLCASRLAGGVYEQYFGPGTRLTVT.